Below are 15 T cell receptor beta chains sequenced from a single sample in a study of early T cells in non-severe SARS-CoV-2 infection. TCRdb fed the 5' RACE reads into MiXCR, producing one record per CDR3 protein. The data hold roughly 70,000 distinct CDR3 sequences, with less than 15% observed a single time. Sequences were obtained from whole blood. All receptors derive from an adult who was a healthcare worker with PCR-confirmed SARS-CoV-2 infection or an uninfected control (not recorded which).

This clonotype was counted ten times or more. The chain links TRBV11-3 to TRBJ2-2; 8 bases line up with TRBD2. The CDR3 is 14 residues long. With 5 bases clipped from V and 6 bases from J, the junction kept 5 bases outside the gene matches. Germline V gene sequence: CDR1 SGHNT, CDR2 YENEEA. CDR3 region: CASSPDGGAGELFF. CDR3 sequence (DNA): TGTGCCAGCAGCCCCGACGGGGGGGCCGGGGAGCTGTTTTTT.

V and J are TRBV6-4 and TRBJ2-1; 11 nucleotides match TRBD2. The CDR3 contains 14 residues. Germline values: CDR1 MRHNA, CDR2 SNTAGT. V shed 5 bases, J shed 5 bases, and the junction held 2 bases outside the gene matches. CDR3 nucleotides: TGTGCCAGCAGTCTAGCGGGAGGAAACAATGAGCAGTTCTTC. Residues: CASSLAGGNNEQFF.

This clonotype was seen many times. The J gene is TRBJ2-3, the V gene TRBV29-1, with D unresolved. The CDR3 extends over 11 amino acids. V was cut by 7 bases and J by 4 bases, with 9 bases left in between. The germline CDR1 and CDR2 sequences are SQVTM and ANQGSEA. CDR3 sequence: CSARSADTQYF. The CDR3 DNA is TGCAGCGCTCGTTCCGCAGATACGCAGTATTTT.

V and J are TRBV7-8 and TRBJ2-1; D tentatively fits TRBD1 or TRBD2 (5 bases each). The germline gives CDR1 SGHVS, CDR2 FQNEAQ. V lost 5 bases and J lost 3, with 11 bases in between. The CDR3 runs 14 residues. CDR3 protein: CASSPRDLYNEQFF. In nucleotides, the CDR3 is TGTGCCAGCAGCCCACGGGACCTCTACAATGAGCAGTTCTTC.

The chain couples TRBV28 to TRBJ2-3, with 11 bases matching TRBD2. The CDR3 totals 16 residues. CDR1 MDHEN and CDR2 SYDVKM come from the germline V gene. V lost 5 bases, J lost 4 bases, and 8 bases stayed unmatched. The CDR3 here is CASSLPTSGSADTQYF. The CDR3 DNA is TGTGCCAGCAGTCTGCCTACTAGCGGGAGTGCAGATACGCAGTATTTT.

This chain joins TRBV29-1 and TRBJ2-3, with unresolved D. Per the germline V gene, CDR1 is SQVTM and CDR2 is ANQGSEA. This CDR3 region has 11 residues. V lost 5 bases and J lost 2, with 5 bases in between. The CDR3 spells CSVKITDTQYF. As DNA, the CDR3 is TGCAGCGTTAAGATCACAGATACGCAGTATTTT.

The gene calls are TRBV28 and TRBJ2-1; D is possibly TRBD2 (5 bases). This CDR3 has 12 amino acids. V shed 7 bases and J shed 10 bases, with 14 bases lying between them. Germline V lookup: CDR1 MDHEN, CDR2 SYDVKM. The CDR3 coding sequence is TGTGCCAGCACCCCCGGAGGACGGGAGCAGTTCTTC. As protein: CASTPGGREQFF.

This clonotype was seen repeatedly, ten times or more. The J gene is TRBJ1-1, the V gene TRBV20-1; no clear D. V was shortened by 6 bases and J by 1 base, with 9 bases between the two germline ends. CDR1 is DFQATT and CDR2 is SNEGSKA in the germline V gene (reference sequence). The CDR3 is 12 residues long. Here the CDR3 DNA reads TGCAGTGCCGCCGTCAAGAACACTGAAGCTTTCTTT. Protein sequence: CSAAVKNTEAFF.

This clonotype was observed a handful of times. The chain couples TRBV6-5 to TRBJ2-7, with D possibly matching TRBD1 (6 bases). The CDR3 loop spans 14 amino acids. Trimming cost V 4 bases and J 5 bases, with 15 bases left between them. In germline, CDR1 is MNHEY, CDR2 SVGAGI. In DNA, the CDR3 is TGTGCCAGCAGTTCGGGACACAGGGTCCACGAGCAGTACTTC. Its translation is CASSSGHRVHEQYF.

The genes are TRBV20-1 and TRBJ1-5; perhaps TRBD1 as D (6 bases). In germline, CDR1 is DFQATT, CDR2 SNEGSKA (reference sequence). With 3 bases removed from V and 2 bases from J, the gap between germline ends came to 20 bases. This CDR3 has 17 residues. The CDR3 region has the DNA TGCAGTGCTAGGGATCCCCTGCGGACAGTTGGCAATCAGCCCCAGCATTTT. The encoded protein is CSARDPLRTVGNQPQHF.

The chain is built from TRBV28 and TRBJ1-1, with 9 positions matching TRBD1. In germline, CDR1 is MDHEN, CDR2 SYDVKM. The trim removed 7 bases at V and 5 bases at J, leaving 8 bases unmatched. The CDR3 runs to 14 residues. In DNA form, the CDR3 reads TGTGCCAGCACTCCACAGGGGGCTGGGACTGAAGCTTTCTTT. Translation gives CASTPQGAGTEAFF.

This clonotype was recorded a few times. The chain combines TRBV11-3 with TRBJ2-2; D could derive from TRBD1 or TRBD2 (5 bases each). Trimming took off 1 base at V and 6 bases at J, with 6 bases between the two ends. The CDR3 sequence is 13 residues long. Germline-derived CDR1 and CDR2 are SGHNT and YENEEA. The CDR3, as DNA: TGTGCCAGCAGCTTAGGAGGGGCCGGGGAGCTGTTTTTT. Amino acid sequence: CASSLGGAGELFF.

As for this clonotype: A much larger clonotype is one base distant, so this may be a read error. No conserved phenylalanine or tryptophan is present at the end of the CDR3, so a read error is the likely explanation. The chain is built from TRBV6-6 and TRBJ2-7; D gene uncertain. Germline values: CDR1 MNHNY, CDR2 SVGAGI (reference sequence). The CDR3 is made up of 12 amino acids. Deletions cut 6 bases from V and 3 bases from J, with 9 bases between. As DNA, the CDR3 is TGTGCCAGCAGCCCCCAGAGCTACGAGCAGTACATC. Translated: CASSPQSYEQYI.

The gene calls are TRBV7-2 and TRBJ2-1; 9 bases are a match to TRBD1. V trimming: 3 bases; J trimming: 6 bases; junction bases outside the gene matches: 3. Germline V gives CDR1 SGHTA, CDR2 FQGNSA. The CDR3 has 14 amino acids. The CDR3: CASSFGTGPNEQFF. The CDR3 DNA reads TGTGCCAGCAGCTTTGGGACAGGGCCCAATGAGCAGTTCTTC. The variable domain in full, with the rest retrieved from reference TRBV7-2 and TRBJ2-1, is GAGVSQSPSNKVTEKGKDVELRCDPISGHTALYWYRQSLGQGLEFLIYFQGNSAPDKSGLPSDRFSAERTGGSVSTLTIQRTQQEDSAVYLCASSFGTGPNEQFFGPGTRLTVL.

In its sample, this clonotype was seen many times. The chain employs TRBV20-1 and TRBJ1-2, with 10 bases aligning to TRBD1. This CDR3 spans 12 amino acids. Per the germline V gene, CDR1 is DFQATT and CDR2 is SNEGSKA (reference sequence). V lost 6 bases and J lost 8; bases outside the gene matches: 6. The CDR3 DNA is TGCAGTGCCAGACAGGGGGCGCGGGGCTACACCTTC. As protein: CSARQGARGYTF.